The present entry profiles one T cell receptor (beta chain) with its context. Its antigen is unknown. Per-base quality was not reported, and no clone a single base away is much larger than it. This sample is part of a study of blood T cell repertoires in COVID-19 (dated by TCRdb to 2018 to 2021). Notes on the research overall: Collaborator samples came from the United States, Italy and Spain and covered acute and convalescent phases of COVID-19. The material from the prospective study consisted of cDNA or gDNA derived from T cells, B-cell-depleted T cells, or PBMCs. The dataset comprised deeply sampled blood TCRbeta repertoires from subjects exposed to, actively infected with, or recovered from COVID-19. The repertoires were released in a freely available public database meant as a resource for research on the immune response to SARS-CoV-2. The samples were drawn from two sources: the first 160 participants of the ongoing ImmuneRACE study, and 1,000 to 1,500 subjects contributed by 6 global collaborators. A de-identified subject ID, COVID-19 status, age in years and sex were almost always included in the sample metadata. Where available, HLA class I and class II types were obtained from metadata supplied by the sample provider rather than from assay-based typing.

TCRbeta CDR3 regions were amplified from genomic DNA by means of the immunoSEQ Assay, a bias-controlled multiplex PCR. Processing in the source paper ran as follows. Nucleated cell counts per sample were estimated from amplification of reference gene primers within the assay. To quantify the absolute abundance of each unique TCRbeta CDR3 rearrangement, sequence reads were collapsed and filtered. For each sample, productive Simpson clonality was calculated by taking the square root of Simpson's diversity index across productive rearrangements. TCRdb re-hosts the immuneACCESS table, in-frame sequences only. Its copies lack some clones; in the studies checked, an unresolved V gene accounts for under half of them, and the cause for the rest is not known. The V and J calls and clone size are taken from that table; D and trimming were inferred from the DNA. For this sample the table gives 300,000 to 400,000 clones, of which around 86% were detected only once. The leading ten clones occupy about 6.9% of the sample.

The investigation overall reported the following: Clinical and demographic metadata were provided uncurated, with the amount varying by source and participant.

At one collaborating source in Seattle, patients were enrolled during active infection and were followed longitudinally through the course of disease. Collaborating institutions collected whole blood in K2EDTA tubes following their own protocols. For TCRbeta analysis, collaborators shipped samples in one of three forms: frozen whole blood, isolated PBMCs, or DNA extracted from either of those sample types. Sample: peripheral blood. The clonotype originates from a woman aged 50 to 60 with COVID-19, enrolled during active disease.

The CDR3 region: CASRGTPGQPQHF. The bases read TGTGCCAGCAGGGGGACTCCTGGCCAGCCCCAGCATTTT. The chain was built from TRBV12-3 or TRBV12-4 and TRBJ1-5; TRBD1 might be the D gene, on 5 matching bases. The CDR3 runs 13 residues from the cysteine to the phenylalanine. The kept DNA is CDR3 alone, 39 bases in frame from the first base. V is pared back by 6 bases and J by 7 bases, with 13 bases lying between the germline termini.